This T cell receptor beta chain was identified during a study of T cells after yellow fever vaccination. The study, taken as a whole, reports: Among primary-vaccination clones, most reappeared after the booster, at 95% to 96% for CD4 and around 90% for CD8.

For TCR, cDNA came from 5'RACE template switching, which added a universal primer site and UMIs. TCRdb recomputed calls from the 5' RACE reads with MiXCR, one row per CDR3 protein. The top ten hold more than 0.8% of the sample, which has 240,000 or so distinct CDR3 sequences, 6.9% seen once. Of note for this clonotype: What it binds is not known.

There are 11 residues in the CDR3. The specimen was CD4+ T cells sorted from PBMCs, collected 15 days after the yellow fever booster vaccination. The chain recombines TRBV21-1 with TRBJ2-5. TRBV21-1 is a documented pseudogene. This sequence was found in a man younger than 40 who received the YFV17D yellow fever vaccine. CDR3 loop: CASSGNETQYF. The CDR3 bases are TGTGCCAGTAGCGGGAATGAGACCCAGTACTTC.